This is a list of T cell receptor beta chains from one sample in a study of blood T cell repertoires in COVID-19. Generated by immunoSEQ multiplex PCR, the TCRdb table keeps only in-frame clones and is missing some. This sample has about 100,000 clones; approximately 87% occur once, and the top ten carry roughly 12%. Sequencing was done on a sample of peripheral blood. These receptors were obtained from a human donor in a cohort sampled during active COVID-19. The CDR3 runs from the conserved cysteine through the conserved F or W. Clone size is given for some rows only: seen once, a few or many times, or a class if the clone is expanded.

v_gene	abundance	j_gene	CDR3aa
TRBV6-6	-	TRBJ1-5	CASRAGQGVYQPQHF
TRBV9	-	TRBJ2-7	CASSAPGQGDVYYEQYF
TRBV12-3/TRBV12-4	-	TRBJ2-5	CASSLIEETQYF
TRBV11-2	-	TRBJ2-3	CASSRDRGLSDTQYF
TRBV27	once	TRBJ2-3	CASGVAGAADTQYF
TRBV23-1	-	TRBJ1-1	CASSQILRDRDTDTEAFF
TRBV28	-	TRBJ2-5	CASSPGTLRAQYF
TRBV9	-	TRBJ1-2	CASSVDTGVGLSYTF
TRBV6-5	-	TRBJ2-7	CASRSGQARYEQYF
TRBV19	-	TRBJ2-1	CASSGLAGAGEQFF
TRBV9	once	TRBJ2-2	CASSVTSGGAHTGELFF
TRBV19	-	TRBJ1-2	CASSSPGQATYGYTF
TRBV7-2	-	TRBJ1-5	CASSFDRAQPQHF
TRBV9	-	TRBJ1-1	CASSAQQGALGTEAFF
TRBV10-3	-	TRBJ2-5	CAISESGTHRETQYF
TRBV30	-	TRBJ2-5	CAWSVQASGINQYF
TRBV10-3	once	TRBJ1-5	CAISESFGTADQPQHF
TRBV2	-	TRBJ2-2	CASSVAGANTGELFF
TRBV5-5	-	TRBJ1-1	CASSFFQGGTEAFF
TRBV3-1/TRBV3-2	once	TRBJ1-3	CASSQQGAGNTIYF
TRBV4-3	-	TRBJ1-2	CASSQAGEYGYTF
TRBV9	few	TRBJ2-5	CASSQAGVLGETQYF
TRBV5-4	-	TRBJ2-7	CASSQKGEEHEQYF
TRBV10-3	-	TRBJ2-7	CAIRTGGASYEQYF
TRBV18	-	TRBJ2-7	CASSPQKNPRYEQYF